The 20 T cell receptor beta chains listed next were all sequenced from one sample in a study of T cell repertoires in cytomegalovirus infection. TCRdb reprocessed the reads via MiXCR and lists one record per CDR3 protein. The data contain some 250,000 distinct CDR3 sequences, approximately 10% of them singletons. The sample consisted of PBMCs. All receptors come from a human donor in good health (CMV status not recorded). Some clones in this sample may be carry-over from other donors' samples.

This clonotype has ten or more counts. The CDR3 sequence: CASSLAQPAGGLYEQYF. The CDR3 DNA reads as TGTGCCAGCAGCTTAGCCCAGCCGGCAGGGGGACTCTACGAGCAGTACTTC. The chain employs TRBV7-2 and TRBJ2-7; D is possibly TRBD1 (7 bases). Germline lookup yields CDR1 SGHTA and CDR2 FQGNSA. The CDR3 spans 17 residues. The V end was cut by 0 bases, the J end by 3 bases, with 18 bases between. The entire variable domain, with the rest obtained from reference TRBV7-2 and TRBJ2-7, is as follows: GAGVSQSPSNKVTEKGKDVELRCDPISGHTALYWYRQSLGQGLEFLIYFQGNSAPDKSGLPSDRFSAERTGGSVSTLTIQRTQQEDSAVYLCASSLAQPAGGLYEQYFGPGTRLTVT.

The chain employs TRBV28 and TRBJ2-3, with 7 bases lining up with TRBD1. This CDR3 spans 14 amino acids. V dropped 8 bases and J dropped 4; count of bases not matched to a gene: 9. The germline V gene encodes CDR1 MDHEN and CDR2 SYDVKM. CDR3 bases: TGTGCCAGCTACCGACAGGGATGGTCAGATACGCAGTATTTT. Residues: CASYRQGWSDTQYF.

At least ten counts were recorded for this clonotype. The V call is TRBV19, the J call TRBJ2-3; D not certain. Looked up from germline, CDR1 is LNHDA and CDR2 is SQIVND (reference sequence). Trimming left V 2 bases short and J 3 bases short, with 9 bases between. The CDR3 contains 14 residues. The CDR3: CASSIQILTDTQYF. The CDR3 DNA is TGTGCCAGTAGTATACAAATTCTGACAGATACGCAGTATTTT.

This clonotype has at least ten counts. Here the CDR3 DNA reads TGTGCCAGCAGCCAGAGGCCAGGTGATCAGCCCCAGCATTTT. Translating it yields CASSQRPGDQPQHF. V and J are TRBV7-2 and TRBJ1-5; D is undetermined. The V gene's germline CDR1 is SGHTA and CDR2 FQGNSA. Trimming removed 5 bases at V and 5 bases at J, with 13 bases between. The CDR3 consists of 14 residues.

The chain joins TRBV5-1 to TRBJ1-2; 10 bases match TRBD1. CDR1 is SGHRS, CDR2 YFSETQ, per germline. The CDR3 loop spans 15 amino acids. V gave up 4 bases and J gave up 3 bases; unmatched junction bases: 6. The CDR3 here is CASSPTGGRDYGYTF. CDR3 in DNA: TGCGCCAGCAGCCCGACAGGGGGCAGGGACTATGGCTACACCTTC.

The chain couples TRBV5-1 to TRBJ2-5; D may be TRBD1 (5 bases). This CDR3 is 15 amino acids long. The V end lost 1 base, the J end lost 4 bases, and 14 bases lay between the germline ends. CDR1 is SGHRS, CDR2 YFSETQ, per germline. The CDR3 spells CASSLSQGTGETQYF. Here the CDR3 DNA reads TGCGCCAGCAGCTTGTCCCAGGGCACGGGAGAGACCCAGTACTTC.

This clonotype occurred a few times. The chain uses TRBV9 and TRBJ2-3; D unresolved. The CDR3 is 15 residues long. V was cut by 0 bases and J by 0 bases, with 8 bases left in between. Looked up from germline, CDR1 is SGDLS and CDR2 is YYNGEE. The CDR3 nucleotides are TGTGCCAGCAGCGTAGAGGATGGGAGCACAGATACGCAGTATTTT. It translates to CASSVEDGSTDTQYF.

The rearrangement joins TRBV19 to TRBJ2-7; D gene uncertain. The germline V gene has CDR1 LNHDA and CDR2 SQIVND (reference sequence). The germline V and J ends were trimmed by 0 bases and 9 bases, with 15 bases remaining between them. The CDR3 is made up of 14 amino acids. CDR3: CASSIDSSYLGQYF. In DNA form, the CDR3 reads TGTGCCAGTAGTATAGATTCCAGCTATCTCGGGCAGTACTTC.

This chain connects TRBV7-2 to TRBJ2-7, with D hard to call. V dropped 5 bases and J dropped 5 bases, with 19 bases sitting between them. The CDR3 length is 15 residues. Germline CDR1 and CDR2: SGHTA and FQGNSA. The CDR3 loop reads CASSPSSGVWNEQYF. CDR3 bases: TGTGCCAGCAGCCCTTCGAGTGGGGTATGGAACGAGCAGTACTTC.

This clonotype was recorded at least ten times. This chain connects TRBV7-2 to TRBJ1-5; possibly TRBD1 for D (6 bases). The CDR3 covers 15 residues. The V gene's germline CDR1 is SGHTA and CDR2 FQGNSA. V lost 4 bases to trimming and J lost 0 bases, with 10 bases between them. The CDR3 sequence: CASSSKGDSNQPQHF. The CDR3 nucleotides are TGTGCCAGCAGCTCAAAGGGGGATAGCAATCAGCCCCAGCATTTT. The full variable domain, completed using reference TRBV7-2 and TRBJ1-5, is GAGVSQSPSNKVTEKGKDVELRCDPISGHTALYWYRQSLGQGLEFLIYFQGNSAPDKSGLPSDRFSAERTGGSVSTLTIQRTQQEDSAVYLCASSSKGDSNQPQHFGDGTRLSIL.

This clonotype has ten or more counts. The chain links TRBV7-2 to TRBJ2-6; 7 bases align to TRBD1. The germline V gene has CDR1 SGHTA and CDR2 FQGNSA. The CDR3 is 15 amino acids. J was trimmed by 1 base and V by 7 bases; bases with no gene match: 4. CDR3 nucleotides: TGTGCCAGCACCCTGGACAGGTCTGGGGCCAACGTCCTGACTTTC. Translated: CASTLDRSGANVLTF. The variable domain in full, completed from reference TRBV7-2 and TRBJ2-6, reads GAGVSQSPSNKVTEKGKDVELRCDPISGHTALYWYRQSLGQGLEFLIYFQGNSAPDKSGLPSDRFSAERTGGSVSTLTIQRTQQEDSAVYLCASTLDRSGANVLTFGAGSRLTVL.

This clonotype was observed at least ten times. CDR3 region: CASTSQGQVVTEAFF. For the CDR3, the DNA is TGTGCCAGCACCTCCCAGGGACAGGTGGTCACTGAAGCTTTCTTT. This chain joins TRBV7-2 and TRBJ1-1; 8 bases are a match to TRBD1. V trimming: 7 bases; J trimming: 4 bases; junction bases outside the gene matches: 11. This CDR3 comprises 15 residues. Germline CDR1 SGHTA, CDR2 FQGNSA.

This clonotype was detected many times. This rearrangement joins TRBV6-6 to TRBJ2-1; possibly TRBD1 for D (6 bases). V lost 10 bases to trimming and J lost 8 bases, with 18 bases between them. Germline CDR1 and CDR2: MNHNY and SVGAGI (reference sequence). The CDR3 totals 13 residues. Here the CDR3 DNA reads TGTGCCACCCAGAAGAGGGGGAAGTATGAGCAGTTCTTC. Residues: CATQKRGKYEQFF.

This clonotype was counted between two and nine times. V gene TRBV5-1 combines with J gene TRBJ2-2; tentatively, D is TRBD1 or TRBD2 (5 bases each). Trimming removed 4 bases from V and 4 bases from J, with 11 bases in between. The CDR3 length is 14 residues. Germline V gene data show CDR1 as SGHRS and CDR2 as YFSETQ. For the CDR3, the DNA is TGCGCCAGCAGCGCCGCCGGGGCCACCGGGGAGCTGTTTTTT. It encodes CASSAAGATGELFF.

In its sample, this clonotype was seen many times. CDR3: CSADITSGYEQYF. In nucleotides, the CDR3 is TGCAGTGCTGATATTACCAGCGGTTACGAGCAGTACTTC. The chain is built from TRBV20-1 and TRBJ2-7, with a weak D call TRBD2 (5 bases). The CDR3 contains 13 residues. CDR1 and CDR2 (germline): DFQATT, SNEGSKA (reference sequence). Trimming took 5 bases from V and 4 from J, leaving 15 bases between them.

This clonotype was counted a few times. CDR3 sequence: CASSPTGLETQYF. The CDR3 DNA follows: TGTGCCAGCAGCCCCACAGGGTTGGAGACCCAGTACTTC. The rearrangement uses TRBV7-6 and TRBJ2-5; the D gene is possibly TRBD1 (6 bases). V was cut by 5 bases and J by 5 bases, with 12 bases left in between. The CDR3 consists of 13 residues. Germline V gene data show CDR1 as SGHVS and CDR2 as FNYEAQ.

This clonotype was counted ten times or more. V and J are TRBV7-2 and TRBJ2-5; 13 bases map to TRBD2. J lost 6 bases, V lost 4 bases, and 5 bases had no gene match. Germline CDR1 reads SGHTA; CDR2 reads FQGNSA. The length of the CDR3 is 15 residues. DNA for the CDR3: TGTGCCAGCAGCTCACTAGCGGGGGGGCAGAAGACCCAGTACTTC. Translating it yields CASSSLAGGQKTQYF. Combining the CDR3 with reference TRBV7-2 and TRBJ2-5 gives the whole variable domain GAGVSQSPSNKVTEKGKDVELRCDPISGHTALYWYRQSLGQGLEFLIYFQGNSAPDKSGLPSDRFSAERTGGSVSTLTIQRTQQEDSAVYLCASSSLAGGQKTQYFGPGTRLLVL.

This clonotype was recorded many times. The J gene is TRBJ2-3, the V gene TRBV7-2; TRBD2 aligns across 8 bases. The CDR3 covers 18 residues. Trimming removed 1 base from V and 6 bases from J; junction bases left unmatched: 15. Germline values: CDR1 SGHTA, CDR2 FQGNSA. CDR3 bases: TGTGCCAGCAGCTTAGTTTCGGTGGGGTCGGGGGGGCGCGATACGCAGTATTTT. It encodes CASSLVSVGSGGRDTQYF.

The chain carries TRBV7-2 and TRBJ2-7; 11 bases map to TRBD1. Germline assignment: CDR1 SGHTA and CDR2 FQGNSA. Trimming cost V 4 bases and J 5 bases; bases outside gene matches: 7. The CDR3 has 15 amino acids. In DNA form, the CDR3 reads TGTGCCAGCAGCTCCCCCGGGACAGGGGGGGACGAGCAGTACTTC. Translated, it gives CASSSPGTGGDEQYF.

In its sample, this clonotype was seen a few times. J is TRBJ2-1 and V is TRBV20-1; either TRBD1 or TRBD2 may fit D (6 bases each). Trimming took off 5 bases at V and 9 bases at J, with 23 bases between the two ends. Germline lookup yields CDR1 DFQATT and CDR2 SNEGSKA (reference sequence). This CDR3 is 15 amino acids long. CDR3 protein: CSAPRGESPAGEQFF. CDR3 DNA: TGCAGTGCTCCTAGGGGGGAGTCACCTGCGGGTGAGCAGTTCTTC.